A single TCR beta chain is shown here with its context. Its antigen is not identified. This entry comes from a study of cytomegalovirus exposure and HLA in healthy donors. Study-wide results and caveats: Researchers catalogued under 200 TCR beta chains as cytomegalovirus-associated.

The PCR was carried out with 60 Vbeta primers and 13 Jbeta primers. As handled by the study authors: Approximately 79 million unique TCR beta chains, approximately 11 million of them shared, were counted by a later analysis. The protocol was immunoSEQ multiplex PCR, while the TCRdb copy is restricted to in-frame clones and leaves out a portion. V, J and clone size are taken as reported in that table, and D and trimming were inferred from the DNA itself. The sample includes about 220,000 clones, 82% of them seen just once. The CDR3 runs 12 residues. CDR1 is SEHNR, CDR2 FQNEAQ, per germline (reference sequence). Trimming stripped 4 bases from V and 8 bases from J, with 11 bases between. Healthy individuals who donated bone marrow served as the donors.

The sequence came from a woman aged 35 to 49 in good health and CMV-seropositive. J is TRBJ1-2 and V is TRBV7-9; tentative D call: TRBD1 (6 bases). The specimen sequenced was PBMCs. The CDR3 region is CASSSDRWGYTF. CDR3 bases: TGTGCCAGCAGCTCAGACAGGTGGGGCTACACCTTC.